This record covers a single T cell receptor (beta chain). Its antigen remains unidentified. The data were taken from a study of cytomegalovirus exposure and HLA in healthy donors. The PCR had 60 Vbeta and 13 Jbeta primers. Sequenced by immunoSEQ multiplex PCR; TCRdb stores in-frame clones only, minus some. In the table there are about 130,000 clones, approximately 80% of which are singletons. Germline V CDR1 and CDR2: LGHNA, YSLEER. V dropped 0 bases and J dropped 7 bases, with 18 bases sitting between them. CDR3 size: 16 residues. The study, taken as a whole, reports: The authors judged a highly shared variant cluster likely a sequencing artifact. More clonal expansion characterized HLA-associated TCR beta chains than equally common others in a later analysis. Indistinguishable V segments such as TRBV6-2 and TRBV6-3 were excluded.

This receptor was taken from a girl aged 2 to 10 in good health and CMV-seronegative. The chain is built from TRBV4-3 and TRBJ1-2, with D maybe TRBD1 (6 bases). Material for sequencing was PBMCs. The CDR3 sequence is CASSQEPPGGASGYTF. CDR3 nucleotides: TGCGCCAGCAGCCAAGAACCTCCCGGGGGGGCATCTGGCTACACCTTC.